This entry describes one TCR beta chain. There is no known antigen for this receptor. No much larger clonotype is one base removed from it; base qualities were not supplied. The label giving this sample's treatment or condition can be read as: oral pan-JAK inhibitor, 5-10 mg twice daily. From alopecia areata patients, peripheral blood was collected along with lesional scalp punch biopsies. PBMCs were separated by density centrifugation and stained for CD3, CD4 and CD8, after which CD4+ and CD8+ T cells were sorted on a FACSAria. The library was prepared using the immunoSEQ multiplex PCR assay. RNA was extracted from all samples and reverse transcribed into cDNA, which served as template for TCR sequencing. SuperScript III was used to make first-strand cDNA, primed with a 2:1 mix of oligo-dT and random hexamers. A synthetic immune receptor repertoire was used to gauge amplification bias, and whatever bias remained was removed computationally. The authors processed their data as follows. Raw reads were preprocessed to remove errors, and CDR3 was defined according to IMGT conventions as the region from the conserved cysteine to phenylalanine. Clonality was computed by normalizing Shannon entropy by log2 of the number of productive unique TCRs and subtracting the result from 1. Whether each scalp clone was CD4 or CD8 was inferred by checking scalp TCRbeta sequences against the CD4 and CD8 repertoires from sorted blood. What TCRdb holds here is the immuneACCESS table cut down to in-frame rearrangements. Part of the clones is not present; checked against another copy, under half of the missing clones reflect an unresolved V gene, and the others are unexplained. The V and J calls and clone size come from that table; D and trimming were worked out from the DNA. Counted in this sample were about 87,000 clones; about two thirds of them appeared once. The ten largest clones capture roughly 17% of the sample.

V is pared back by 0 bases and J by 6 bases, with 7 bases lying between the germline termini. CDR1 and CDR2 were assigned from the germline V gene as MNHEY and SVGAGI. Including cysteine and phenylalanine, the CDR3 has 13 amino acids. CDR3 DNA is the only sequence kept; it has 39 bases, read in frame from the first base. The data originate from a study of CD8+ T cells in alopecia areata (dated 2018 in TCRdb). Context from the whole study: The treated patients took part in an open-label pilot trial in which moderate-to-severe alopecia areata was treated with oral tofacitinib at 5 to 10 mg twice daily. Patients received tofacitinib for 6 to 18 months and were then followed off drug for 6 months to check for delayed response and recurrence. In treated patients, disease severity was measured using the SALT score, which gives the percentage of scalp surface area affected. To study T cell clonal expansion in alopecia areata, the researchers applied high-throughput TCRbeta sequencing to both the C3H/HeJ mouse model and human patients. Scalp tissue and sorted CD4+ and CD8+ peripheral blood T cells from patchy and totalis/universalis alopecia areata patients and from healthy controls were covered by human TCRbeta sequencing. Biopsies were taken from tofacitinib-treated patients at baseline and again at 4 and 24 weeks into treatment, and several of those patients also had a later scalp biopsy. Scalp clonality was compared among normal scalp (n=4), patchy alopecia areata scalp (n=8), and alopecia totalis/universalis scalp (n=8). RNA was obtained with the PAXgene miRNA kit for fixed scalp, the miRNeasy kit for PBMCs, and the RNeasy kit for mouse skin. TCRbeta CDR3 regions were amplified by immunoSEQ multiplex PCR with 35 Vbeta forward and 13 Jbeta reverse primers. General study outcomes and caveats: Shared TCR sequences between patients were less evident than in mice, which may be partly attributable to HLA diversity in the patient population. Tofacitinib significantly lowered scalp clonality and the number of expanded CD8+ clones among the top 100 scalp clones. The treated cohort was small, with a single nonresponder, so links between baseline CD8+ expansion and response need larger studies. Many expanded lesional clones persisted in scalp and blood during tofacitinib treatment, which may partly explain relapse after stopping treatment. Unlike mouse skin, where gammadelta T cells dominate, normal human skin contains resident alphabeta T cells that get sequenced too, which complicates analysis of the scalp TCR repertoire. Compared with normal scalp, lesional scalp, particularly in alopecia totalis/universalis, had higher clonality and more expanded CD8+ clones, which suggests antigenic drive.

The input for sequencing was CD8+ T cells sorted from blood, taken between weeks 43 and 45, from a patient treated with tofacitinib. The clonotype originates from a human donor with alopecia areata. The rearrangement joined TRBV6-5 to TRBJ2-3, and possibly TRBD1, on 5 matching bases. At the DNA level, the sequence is TGTGCCAGCAGTTACTCTAGGGGCGATACGCAGTATTTT. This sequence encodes CASSYSRGDTQYF.